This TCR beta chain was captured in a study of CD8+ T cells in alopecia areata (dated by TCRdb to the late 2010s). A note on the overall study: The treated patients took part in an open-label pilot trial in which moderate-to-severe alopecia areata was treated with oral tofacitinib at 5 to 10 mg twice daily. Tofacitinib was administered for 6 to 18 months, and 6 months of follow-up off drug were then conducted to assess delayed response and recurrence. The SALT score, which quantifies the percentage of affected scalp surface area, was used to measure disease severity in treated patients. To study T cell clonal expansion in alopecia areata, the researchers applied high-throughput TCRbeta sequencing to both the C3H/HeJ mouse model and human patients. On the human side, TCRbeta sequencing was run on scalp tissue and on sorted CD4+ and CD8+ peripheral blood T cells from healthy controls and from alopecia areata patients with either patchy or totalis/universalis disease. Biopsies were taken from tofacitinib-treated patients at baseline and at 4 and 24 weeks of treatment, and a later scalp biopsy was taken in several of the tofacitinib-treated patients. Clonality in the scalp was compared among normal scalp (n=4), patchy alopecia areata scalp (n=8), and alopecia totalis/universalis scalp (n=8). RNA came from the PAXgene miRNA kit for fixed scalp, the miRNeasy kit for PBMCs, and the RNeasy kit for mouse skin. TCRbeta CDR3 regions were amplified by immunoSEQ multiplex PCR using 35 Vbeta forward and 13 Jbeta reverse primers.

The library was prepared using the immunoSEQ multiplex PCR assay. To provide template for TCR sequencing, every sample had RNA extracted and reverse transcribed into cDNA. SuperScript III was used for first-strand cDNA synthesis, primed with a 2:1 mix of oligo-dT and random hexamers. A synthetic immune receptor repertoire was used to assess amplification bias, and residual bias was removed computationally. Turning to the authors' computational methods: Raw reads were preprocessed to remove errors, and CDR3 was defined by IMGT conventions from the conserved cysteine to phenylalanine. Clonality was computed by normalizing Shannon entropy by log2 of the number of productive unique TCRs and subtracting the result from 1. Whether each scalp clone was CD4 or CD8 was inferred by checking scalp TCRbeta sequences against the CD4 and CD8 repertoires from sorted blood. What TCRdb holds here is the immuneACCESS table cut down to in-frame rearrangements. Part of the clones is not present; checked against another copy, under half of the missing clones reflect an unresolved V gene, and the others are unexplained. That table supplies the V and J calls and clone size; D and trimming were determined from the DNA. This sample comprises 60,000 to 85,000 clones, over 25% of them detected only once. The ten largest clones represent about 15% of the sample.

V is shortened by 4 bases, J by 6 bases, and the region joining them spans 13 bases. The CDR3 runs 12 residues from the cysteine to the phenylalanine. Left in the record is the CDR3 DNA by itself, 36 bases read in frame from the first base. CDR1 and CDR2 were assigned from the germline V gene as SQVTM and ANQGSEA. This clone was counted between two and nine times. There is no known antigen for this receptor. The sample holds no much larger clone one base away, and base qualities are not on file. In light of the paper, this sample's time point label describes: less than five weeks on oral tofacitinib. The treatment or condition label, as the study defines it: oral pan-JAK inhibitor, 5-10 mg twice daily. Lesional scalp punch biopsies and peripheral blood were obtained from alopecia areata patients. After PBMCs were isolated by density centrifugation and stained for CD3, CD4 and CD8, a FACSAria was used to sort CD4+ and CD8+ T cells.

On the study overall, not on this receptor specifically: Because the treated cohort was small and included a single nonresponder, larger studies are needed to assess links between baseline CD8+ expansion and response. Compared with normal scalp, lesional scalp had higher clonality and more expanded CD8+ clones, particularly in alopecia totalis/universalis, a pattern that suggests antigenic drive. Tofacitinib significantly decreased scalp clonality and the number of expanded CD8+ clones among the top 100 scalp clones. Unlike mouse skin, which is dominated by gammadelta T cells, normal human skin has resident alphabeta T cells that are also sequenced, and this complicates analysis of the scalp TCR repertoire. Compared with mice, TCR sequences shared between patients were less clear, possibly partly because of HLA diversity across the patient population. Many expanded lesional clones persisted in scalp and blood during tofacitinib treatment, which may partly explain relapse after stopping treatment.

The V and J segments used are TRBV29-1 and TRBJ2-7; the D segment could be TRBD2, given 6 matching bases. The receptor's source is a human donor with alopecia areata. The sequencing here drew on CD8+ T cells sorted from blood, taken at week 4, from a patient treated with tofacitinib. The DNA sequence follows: TGCAGCGTTGTAGGAGGGGCCAGCGAGCAGTACTTC. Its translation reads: CSVVGGASEQYF.